This TCR beta chain was captured by sequencing in a study of T cell responses to AZD1222 COVID-19 vaccine. General observations from the study: The number of AZD1222 recipients seropositive at baseline was only six. Scientists sampled the repertoires only once the peak T cell response had passed.

A note on this clone: Its antigen remains unknown.

TCRdb keeps only in-frame clones here, not all; method: immunoSEQ multiplex PCR. The data contain over 150,000 clones, around 88% of them singletons. Trimming at V came to 5 bases and at J to 7 bases, leaving 3 bases not matched to a gene. This CDR3 has 13 amino acids. Germline lookup yields CDR1 PRHDT and CDR2 FYEKMQ (reference sequence). The TCR originated in an adult in good health. J is TRBJ1-5 and V is TRBV13, with 9 bases fitting TRBD1. Sequencing used peripheral blood, obtained on day 0 of AZD1222 vaccination. The CDR3 spells CASSTGQGQPQHF. The CDR3 nucleotides are TGTGCCAGCAGCACGGGACAGGGACAGCCCCAGCATTTT. The full variable domain, completed using reference TRBV13 and TRBJ1-5, is AAGVIQSPRHLIKEKRETATLKCYPIPRHDTVYWYQQGPGQDPQFLISFYEKMQSDKGSIPDRFSAQQFSDYHSELNMSSLELGDSALYFCASSTGQGQPQHFGDGTRLSIL.